This T cell receptor (beta chain) comes out of a study of blood T cell repertoires in COVID-19. Study overall: Samples came from the United States, Italy and Spain, spanning acute and convalescent COVID-19. PBMCs, B-cell-depleted T cells, or T cells provided the cDNA or gDNA that made up the material.

Only in-frame clones appear in the TCRdb table, and some are missing; sequencing was by immunoSEQ multiplex PCR. The sample has around 69,000 clones; about 86% are singletons. The CDR3 covers 15 residues. Germline V gene data show CDR1 as MNHEY and CDR2 as SVGAGI. The trim removed 5 bases at V and 2 bases at J, leaving 9 bases unmatched. The rearrangement links TRBV6-5 to TRBJ2-7, with TRBD1 matching over 7 bases. This receptor was identified in a man aged 45-60 years with active COVID-19. The sequenced sample was peripheral blood. This CDR3 reads CASSPNRDRTYEQYF. The DNA of the CDR3 is TGTGCCAGCAGTCCGAATCGGGACAGAACCTACGAGCAGTACTTC.